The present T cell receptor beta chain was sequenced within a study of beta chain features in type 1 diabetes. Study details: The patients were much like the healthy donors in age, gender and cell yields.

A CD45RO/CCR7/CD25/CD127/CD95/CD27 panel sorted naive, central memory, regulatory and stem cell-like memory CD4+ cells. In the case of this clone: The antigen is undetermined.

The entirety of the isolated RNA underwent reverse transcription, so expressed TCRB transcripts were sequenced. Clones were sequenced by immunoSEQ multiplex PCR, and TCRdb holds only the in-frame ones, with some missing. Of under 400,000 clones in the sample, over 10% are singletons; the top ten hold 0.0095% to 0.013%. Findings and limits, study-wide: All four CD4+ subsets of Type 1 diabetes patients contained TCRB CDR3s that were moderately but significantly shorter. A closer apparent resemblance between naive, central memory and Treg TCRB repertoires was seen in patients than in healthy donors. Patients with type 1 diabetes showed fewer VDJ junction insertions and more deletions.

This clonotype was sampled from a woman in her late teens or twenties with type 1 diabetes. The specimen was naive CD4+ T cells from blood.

The CDR3, as DNA: TGCGCCAGGCCAGAAAGTTGTGGACATGATTGCTACGAGCAGTACTTC. The encoded protein is CARPESCGHDCYEQYF. The rearrangement joins TRBV4-3 to TRBJ2-7; D is perhaps TRBD1 (5 bases). The CDR3 sequence is 16 residues long. Germline CDR1 and CDR2: LGHNA and YSLEER. V gave up 9 bases and J gave up 3 bases, with 24 bases separating them.